This TCR beta chain was recorded in a study of T cell repertoires in cytomegalovirus infection. Study-wide background: A matching HLA type, together with CMV infection, was signaled by public TCR beta signatures.

The V gene's germline CDR1 is LGHDT and CDR2 YNNKEL (reference sequence). The V gene lost 1 base and the J gene lost 7 bases, with 4 bases spanning the gap. The CDR3 runs 11 residues. TCRdb reprocessed the reads with MiXCR, giving one entry per CDR3 protein. Of approximately 240,000 distinct CDR3 sequences in the sample, roughly an eighth are singletons; the top ten hold about 1.5%. This clonotype originated in a human donor in good health (CMV status not recorded). Some clones in this sample may be carry-over from other donors' samples. The genes are TRBV3-1 and TRBJ1-1; D is unresolved. The sequencing input was PBMCs. The CDR3 region is CASSQVGEAFF. The CDR3 DNA reads as TGTGCCAGCAGCCAAGTGGGTGAAGCTTTCTTT.